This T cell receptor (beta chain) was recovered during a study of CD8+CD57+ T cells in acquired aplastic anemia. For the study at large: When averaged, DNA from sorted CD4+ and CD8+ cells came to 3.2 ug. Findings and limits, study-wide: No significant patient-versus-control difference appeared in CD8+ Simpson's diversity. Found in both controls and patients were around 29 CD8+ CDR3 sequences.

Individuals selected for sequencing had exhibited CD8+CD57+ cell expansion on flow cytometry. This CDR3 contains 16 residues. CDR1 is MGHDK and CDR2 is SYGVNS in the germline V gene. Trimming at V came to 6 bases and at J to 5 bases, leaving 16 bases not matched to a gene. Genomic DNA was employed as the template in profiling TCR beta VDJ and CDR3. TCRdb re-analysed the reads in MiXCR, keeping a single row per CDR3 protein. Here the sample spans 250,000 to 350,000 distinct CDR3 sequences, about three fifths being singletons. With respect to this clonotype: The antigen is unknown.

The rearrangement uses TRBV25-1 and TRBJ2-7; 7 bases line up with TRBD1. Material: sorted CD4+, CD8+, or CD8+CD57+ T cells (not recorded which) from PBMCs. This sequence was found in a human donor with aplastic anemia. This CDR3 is CASSSLFRDSQHEQYF. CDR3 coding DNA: TGTGCCAGCAGCTCGCTCTTCCGGGACAGCCAGCACGAGCAGTACTTC.